These 13 T cell receptor beta chains were all obtained from the same sample, sequenced in a study of patients and donors after allogeneic stem cell transplantation. TCRdb re-called the RT-PCR reads through MiXCR, storing one row per CDR3 protein. This sample has 800,000 to 1,000,000 distinct CDR3 sequences, with under 20% found just once. The specimen was blood, either unsorted or a sorted T cell fraction (not recorded which). All receptors derive from a human donor who was either an allogeneic HSCT recipient or a stem cell or donor lymphocyte infusion donor (not recorded which). It is not recorded whose cells these are; they may come from a transplant donor.

In this sample, this clonotype turned up many times. A read error may account for a junction end that differs from germline. The chain carries TRBV5-1 and TRBJ1-1; possibly TRBD1 for D (6 bases). The CDR3 totals 14 residues. In germline, CDR1 is SGHRS, CDR2 YFSETQ. CDR3 in amino acids: CASSLSQGGTEAFF. The CDR3 DNA is TGTGCCAGCAGTTTGTCACAGGGCGGGACTGAAGCTTTCTTT.

The chain links TRBV4-3 to TRBJ1-1; D unclear. Germline V lookup: CDR1 LGHNA, CDR2 YSLEER. This CDR3 has 14 residues. Trimming pared 1 base from V and 4 bases from J, leaving 10 bases between. The CDR3 is CASSQAVGFTEAFF. In nucleotides, the CDR3 is TGCGCCAGCAGCCAAGCTGTGGGTTTCACTGAAGCTTTCTTT.

The V gene is TRBV29-1, the J gene TRBJ1-2; perhaps TRBD1 as D (5 bases). V gave up 7 bases and J gave up 3 bases, with 21 bases separating them. The CDR3 spans 15 residues. Per the germline V gene, CDR1 is SQVTM and CDR2 is ANQGSEA. The CDR3 is CSAESQGTIYYGYTF. DNA of the CDR3: TGCAGCGCCGAATCGCAGGGAACGATATACTATGGCTACACCTTC. Filled out from reference TRBV29-1 and TRBJ1-2, the complete variable domain reads SAVISQKPSRDICQRGTSLTIQCQVDSQVTMMFWYRQQPGQSLTLIATANQGSEATYESGFVIDKFPISRPNLTFSTLTVSNMSPEDSSIYLCSAESQGTIYYGYTFGSGTRLTVV.

This clonotype was seen only a few times. The V call is TRBV6-1, the J call TRBJ1-1; TRBD1 is a possible D gene (5 bases). Germline-derived CDR1 and CDR2 are MNHNS and SASEGT. The CDR3 is made up of 14 amino acids. The V and J ends lost 6 bases and 1 base respectively, with 12 bases between them. CDR3 nucleotide sequence: TGTGCCAGCAGAAAGATTGACAGGAACACTGAAGCTTTCTTT. Protein product: CASRKIDRNTEAFF.

The chain links TRBV20-1 to TRBJ1-2; no firm D call. Trimming took off 0 bases at V and 8 bases at J, with 16 bases between the two ends. The germline V gene encodes CDR1 DFQATT and CDR2 SNEGSKA (reference sequence). The CDR3 is made up of 14 amino acids. In DNA, the CDR3 is TGCAGTGCTAGAGATCATTCCGGGGTAGGCGGCTACACCTTC. Protein: CSARDHSGVGGYTF.

The J gene is TRBJ2-1, the V gene TRBV5-5; the match to TRBD2 covers 14 bases. The V and J ends lost 6 bases and 6 bases, in that order; junction bases with no gene match: 11. The CDR3 consists of 17 residues. Germline V gene sequence: CDR1 SGHKS, CDR2 YYEKEE (reference sequence). The CDR3 is CASTDPGLAGAPNEQFF. In nucleotides, the CDR3 is TGTGCCAGCACCGACCCGGGACTAGCGGGAGCCCCCAATGAGCAGTTCTTC.

The rearrangement joins TRBV15 to TRBJ2-3; 8 positions agree with TRBD2. J lost 4 bases, V lost 0 bases, and 9 bases had no gene match. This CDR3 contains 17 residues. In germline, CDR1 is LNHNV, CDR2 YYDKDF (reference sequence). This chain's CDR3 is CATSRDTWRGDADTQYF. In nucleotides, the CDR3 is TGTGCCACCAGCAGAGATACGTGGCGGGGGGATGCAGATACGCAGTATTTT.

The genes are TRBV6-5 and TRBJ2-3, with no clear D. Trimming shortened V by 0 bases and J by 0 bases, and 13 bases separated the two germline ends. This CDR3 region has 17 residues. Germline assignment: CDR1 MNHEY and CDR2 SVGAGI. CDR3 DNA: TGTGCCAGCAGTTACTCGTCGCCTTACTCTAGCACAGATACGCAGTATTTT. Translated, it gives CASSYSSPYSSTDTQYF.

The J gene is TRBJ2-5, the V gene TRBV15; 7 bases are shared with TRBD1. CDR1 is LNHNV, CDR2 YYDKDF, per germline (reference sequence). Losses at the gene ends were 2 bases for V and 2 bases for J; bases not matched to a gene: 8. The length of the CDR3 is 16 residues. This CDR3 is CATSRRRPGQQETQYF. Written as DNA, the CDR3 is TGTGCCACCAGCAGACGGAGACCGGGACAGCAAGAGACCCAGTACTTC. Full variable domain (outside the CDR3, taken from reference TRBV15 and TRBJ2-5): DAMVIQNPRYQVTQFGKPVTLSCSQTLNHNVMYWYQQKSSQAPKLLFHYYDKDFNNEADTPDNFQSRRPNTSFCFLDIRSPGLGDTAMYLCATSRRRPGQQETQYFGPGTRLLVL.

The J gene is TRBJ2-1, the V gene TRBV24-1; 7 bases align to TRBD2. After removal of 2 bases from V and 0 bases from J, the junction contained 9 bases not matched to a gene. Looked up from germline, CDR1 is KGHDR and CDR2 is SFDVKD. The CDR3 spans 18 residues. CDR3 sequence: CATSDSPSGASSYNEQFF. The CDR3 DNA reads as TGTGCCACCAGTGATTCCCCTAGCGGAGCGAGCTCCTACAATGAGCAGTTCTTC.

This chain connects TRBV6-1 to TRBJ2-7; D not certain. Between the trimmed V and J ends, which lost 10 bases and 0 bases, there was a span of 13 bases. The CDR3 consists of 13 residues. Germline V gene data show CDR1 as MNHNS and CDR2 as SASEGT. CDR3 region: CATNDGNSYEQYF. The CDR3 DNA reads as TGTGCCACTAATGACGGTAACTCCTACGAGCAGTACTTC.

The rearrangement links TRBV5-1 to TRBJ1-2; D unresolved. V dropped 4 bases and J dropped 4 bases, with 17 bases sitting between them. Germline CDR1 and CDR2: SGHRS and YFSETQ. The CDR3 consists of 15 residues. The CDR3 here is CASSPGETNRYGYTF. The CDR3 nucleotides are TGCGCCAGCAGCCCGGGTGAGACTAACCGCTATGGCTACACCTTC.

This clonotype came up a few times. This chain connects TRBV29-1 to TRBJ2-3; tentatively, D is TRBD1 or TRBD2 (5 bases each). Germline V gene sequence: CDR1 SQVTM, CDR2 ANQGSEA. This CDR3 is built from 13 residues. Trimming removed 4 bases at V and 2 bases at J, with 10 bases between. CDR3 sequence: CSVVEGNTDTQYF. For the CDR3, the DNA is TGCAGCGTTGTTGAGGGGAACACAGATACGCAGTATTTT.